The T cell receptor beta chain described here comes from a study of vaccination effects on CD4 cells after COVID-19. Findings of the study overall: Marked clonal contraction was seen in infection- and vaccine-induced clones late after vaccination.

A remark on this clone: Its antigen remains unknown.

Repertoires were generated with immunoSEQ multiplex PCR, while TCRdb's copy carries only in-frame clones and drops some. The data show 28,000 or so clones, under 75% seen once. Expansion of antigen-specific CD4+ T cells with viral peptide pools was carried out by the ViraFEST assay before sequencing. Cultured cells yielded isolated CD4+ T cells after 10 days. None of these healthy vaccinees had been infected with SARS-CoV-2 before vaccination. Both day 3 and day 7 saw half the medium replaced with IL-2 medium. The CDR3 length is 18 residues. V was clipped by 1 base and J by 6 bases; unmatched bases: 14. Germline V CDR1 and CDR2: SGHRS, YFSETQ.

The sequencing here drew on CD4+ T cells from PBMCs cultured with SARS-CoV-2 spike peptides, taken before COVID-19 vaccination. This sequence joins TRBV5-1 and TRBJ1-3, with 9 bases identical to TRBD1. This TCR came from a human donor who received a COVID-19 vaccine. For the CDR3, the DNA is TGCGCCAGCAGCTTGACAGGGGGCGATCTCCCCCCCTCAAACACCATATATTTT. This codes for CASSLTGGDLPPSNTIYF.